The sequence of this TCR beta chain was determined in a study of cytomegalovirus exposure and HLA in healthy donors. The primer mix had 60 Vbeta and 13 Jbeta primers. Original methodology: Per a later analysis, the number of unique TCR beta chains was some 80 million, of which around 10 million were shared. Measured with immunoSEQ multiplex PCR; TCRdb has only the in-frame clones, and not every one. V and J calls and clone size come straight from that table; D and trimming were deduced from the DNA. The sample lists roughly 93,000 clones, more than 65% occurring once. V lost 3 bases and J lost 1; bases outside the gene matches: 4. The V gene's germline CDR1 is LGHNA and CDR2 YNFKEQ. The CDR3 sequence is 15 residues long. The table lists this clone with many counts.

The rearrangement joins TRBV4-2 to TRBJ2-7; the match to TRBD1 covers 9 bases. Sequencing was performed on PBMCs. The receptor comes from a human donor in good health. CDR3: CASSHRTGESYEQYF. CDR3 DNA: TGTGCCAGCAGCCACCGGACAGGGGAGTCCTACGAGCAGTACTTC.